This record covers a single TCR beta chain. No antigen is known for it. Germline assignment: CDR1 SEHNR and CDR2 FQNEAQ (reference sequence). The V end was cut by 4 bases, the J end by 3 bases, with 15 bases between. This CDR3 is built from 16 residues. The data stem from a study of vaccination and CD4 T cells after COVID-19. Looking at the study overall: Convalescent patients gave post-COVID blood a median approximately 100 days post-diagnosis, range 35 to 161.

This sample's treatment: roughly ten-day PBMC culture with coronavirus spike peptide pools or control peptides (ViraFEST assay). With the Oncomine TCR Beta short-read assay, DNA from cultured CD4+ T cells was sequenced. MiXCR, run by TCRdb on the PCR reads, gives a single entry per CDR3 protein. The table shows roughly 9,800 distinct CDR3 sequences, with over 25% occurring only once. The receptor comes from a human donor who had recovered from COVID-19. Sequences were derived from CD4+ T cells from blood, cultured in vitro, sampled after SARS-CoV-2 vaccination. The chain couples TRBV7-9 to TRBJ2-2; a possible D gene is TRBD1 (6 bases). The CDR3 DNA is TGTGCCAGCAGCTCCGGACAGATTCCGTACACCGGGGAGCTGTTTTTT. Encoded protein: CASSSGQIPYTGELFF. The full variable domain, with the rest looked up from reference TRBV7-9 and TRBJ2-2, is DTGVSQNPRHKITKRGQNVTFRCDPISEHNRLYWYRQTLGQGPEFLTYFQNEAQLEKSRLLSDRFSAERPKGSFSTLEIQRTEQGDSAMYLCASSSGQIPYTGELFFGEGSRLTVL.